These T cell receptor beta chains were read from a single sample in a study of vaccination and CD4 T cells after COVID-19. For these TCRs, the target antigens are not known. TCRdb called the PCR reads again in MiXCR, with one record for every CDR3 protein. The sample records 7,000 to 8,500 distinct CDR3 sequences, approximately 35% being singletons. Sequencing input: CD4+ T cells from blood, cultured in vitro. The source is a human donor in good health. Both conserved end residues are part of each CDR3. A D gene is named only where the DNA matches it firmly. Clone sizes are given selectively: once, few, many, or a class where the clone is expanded.

TRBV19	.	.	TRBJ1-1	CASSLLDTEAFF	TGTGCCAGTAGTCTTCTTGACACTGAAGCTTTCTTT
TRBV12-3/TRBV12-4	.	.	TRBJ2-3	CASSQYRQTSTDTQYF	TGTGCCAGCAGCCAGTATCGACAGACATCCACAGATACGCAGTATTTT
TRBV10-2	.	TRBD1	TRBJ1-6	CASSESSQGGSPLHF	TGCGCCAGCAGTGAGTCGTCACAGGGGGGCTCACCCCTCCACTTT
TRBV7-2	.	TRBD1	TRBJ1-2	CASSPQGQGAGYTF	TGTGCCAGCAGCCCCCAGGGACAGGGCGCTGGCTACACCTTC
TRBV20-1	few	.	TRBJ1-1	CSARVSGNTEAFF	TGCAGTGCTAGAGTATCAGGGAACACTGAAGCTTTCTTT
TRBV6-1	.	.	TRBJ1-6	CASSEGGLGSPLHF	TGTGCCAGCAGTGAAGGGGGTCTGGGTTCACCCCTCCACTTT
TRBV28	.	TRBD1	TRBJ2-2	CASSRTGGYTLHPNTGELFF	TGTGCCAGCAGTAGGACAGGGGGATATACATTACACCCGAACACCGGGGAGCTGTTTTTT
TRBV6-6	.	TRBD2	TRBJ2-7	CASRIGTSGSYEQYF	TGTGCCAGCAGAATAGGGACTAGCGGGAGCTACGAGCAGTACTTC
TRBV9	.	TRBD1	TRBJ1-2	CASSGPGTGVYGYTF	TGTGCCAGCAGCGGACCGGGGACAGGGGTCTATGGCTACACCTTC
TRBV19	.	.	TRBJ1-1	CASFDPNTEAFF	TGTGCCAGTTTCGACCCTAACACTGAAGCTTTCTTT
TRBV6-2/TRBV6-3	.	.	TRBJ2-2	CASSYPPGRGELFF	TGTGCCAGCAGTTATCCCCCAGGGCGCGGGGAGCTGTTTTTT
TRBV19	few	.	TRBJ2-2	CASSIRGPTGELFF	TGTGCCAGTAGTATACGGGGGCCCACCGGGGAGCTGTTTTTT
TRBV10-2	.	.	TRBJ1-2	CASSRLHWDGYTF	TGCGCCAGCAGTAGGCTCCACTGGGACGGCTACACCTTC
TRBV6-2/TRBV6-3	medium-sized	TRBD2	TRBJ2-3	CASTLAGGKDTQYF	TGTGCCAGCACGCTAGCGGGGGGTAAAGATACGCAGTATTTT
TRBV7-2	.	TRBD2	TRBJ2-2	CASSPDSGSGTGELFF	TGTGCCAGCAGCCCAGATAGCGGGAGCGGCACCGGGGAGCTGTTTTTT
TRBV7-6	.	.	TRBJ1-2	CSSSAKQGGSYTF	TGTTCCAGCAGCGCGAAACAGGGCGGAAGCTACACCTTC
TRBV5-4	.	.	TRBJ2-3	CASSLTDTQYF	TGTGCCAGCAGCTTGACAGATACGCAGTATTTT